This entry features one TCR beta chain sequence. This entry is derived from a study of blood T cell repertoires in COVID-19. Germline CDR1 and CDR2: WNHNN and SYGVQD (reference sequence). With 5 bases removed from V and 12 bases from J, the gap between germline ends came to 14 bases. This CDR3 region has 12 residues. Method: immunoSEQ multiplex PCR; TCRdb's copy keeps in-frame clones and lacks some. Among about 250,000 clones listed, 82% were seen once. Sequencing input: PBMCs or T cells enriched from blood (not recorded which). This sequence originates from a man in his forties or fifties who had been exposed to COVID-19. The V call is TRBV10-1, the J call TRBJ2-1, with D tentatively TRBD2 (6 bases). The CDR3 loop reads CASSRSGLTQFF. The CDR3 DNA is TGCGCCAGCAGTCGGTCGGGACTTACGCAGTTCTTC.